This T cell receptor (beta chain) was sequenced during a study of blood T cell repertoires in COVID-19. The J segment lost 6 bases and the V segment lost 0 bases, leaving 2 bases of the junction unmatched. This CDR3 has 13 amino acids. In germline, CDR1 is SNHLY, CDR2 FYNNEI. Only in-frame clones appear in the TCRdb table, and some are missing; sequencing was by immunoSEQ multiplex PCR. The sample lists over 35,000 clones; around 85% were seen once. This clonotype originated in a human donor in a cohort sampled during active COVID-19. The rearrangement joins TRBV2 to TRBJ2-7; TRBD1 matches at 7 bases. The sequencing sample was made of peripheral blood. The CDR3 nucleotides are TGTGCCAGCAGTGAAGCACAGGGGCTCGAGCAGTACTTC. Its translation: CASSEAQGLEQYF.